The following is a T cell receptor (beta chain) sequence with its context. The antigen is undetermined. Its ends do not fully match the called genes, so a read error is possible. TCRdb keeps only in-frame clones here, not all; method: immunoSEQ multiplex PCR. This sample has 150,000 to 200,000 clones; more than 85% occur once, and the top ten carry about 2.5%. From germline, CDR1 is SGHDT and CDR2 YYEEEE. The CDR3 contains 16 residues. The record originates from a study of T cell responses to AZD1222 COVID-19 vaccine. The overall study: Pooling of second doses given at about 4 or about 12 weeks was done.

Study observations and caveats: Spike-specific TCR breadth and depth grew following two AZD1222 doses. Reportedly, nearly half of unique spike TCRs recognized epitopes outside B.1.351/B.1.1.7 mutations. Clonal diversity may have been underestimated, and the donors were mostly white British, with more females than males.

Sequences were derived from peripheral blood, sampled on day 0 of AZD1222 vaccination. The receptor comes from an adult in good health. The genes are TRBV5-6 and TRBJ2-7, with D maybe TRBD1 (5 bases). CDR3 coding DNA: TGCGCCAGCAGCTTTCGGGCAACAGGCGATCCCTACGAGCAGTACTTC. It is translated as CASSFRATGDPYEQYF.